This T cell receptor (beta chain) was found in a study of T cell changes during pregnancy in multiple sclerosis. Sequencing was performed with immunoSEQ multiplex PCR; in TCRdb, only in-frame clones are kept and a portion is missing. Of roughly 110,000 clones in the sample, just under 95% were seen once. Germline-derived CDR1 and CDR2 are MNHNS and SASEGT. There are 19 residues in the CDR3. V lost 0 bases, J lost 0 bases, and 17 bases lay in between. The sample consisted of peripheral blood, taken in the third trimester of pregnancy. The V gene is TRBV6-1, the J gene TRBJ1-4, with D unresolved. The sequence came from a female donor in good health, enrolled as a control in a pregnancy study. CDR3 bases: TGTGCCAGCAGTGAAGCTCAAGAGAGCCTACCTGCAACTAATGAAAAACTGTTTTTT. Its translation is CASSEAQESLPATNEKLFF.